A selection of T cell receptor beta chains follows, all from one sample in a study of T cells in Graves' hyperthyroidism and ophthalmopathy. Each CDR3 protein gets one entry after TCRdb re-called the multiplex PCR reads with MiXCR. The sample lists 500,000 to 750,000 distinct CDR3 sequences, around 42% seen once, with about 8% in the top ten. The sequenced sample consisted of peripheral blood or thyroid tissue (not recorded which). The receptors derive from a woman aged 18 to 35 with Graves' hyperthyroidism. Each CDR3 is given with its conserved first and last residue. D genes are given only for firm matches. Clone size is given for some rows only: seen once, a few or many times, or a class if the clone is expanded.

J: TRBJ2-3
V: TRBV7-9
D: .
size: .
CDR3: CASSLQATTDTQYF
DNA: TGTGCCAGCAGCTTACAGGCCACAACAGATACGCAGTATTTT

J: TRBJ2-5
V: TRBV4-3
D: TRBD2
size: many
CDR3: CASSRGLAEELGTQYF
DNA: TGCGCCAGCAGCCGGGGACTAGCGGAGGAACTGGGGACCCAGTACTTC

J: TRBJ2-2
V: TRBV7-9
D: .
size: many
CDR3: CASSSGQFTGELFF
DNA: TGTGCCAGCAGCAGTGGACAGTTCACCGGGGAGCTGTTTTTT

J: TRBJ2-1
V: TRBV15
D: .
size: .
CDR3: CATSLPAKLYNEQFF
DNA: TGTGCCACCAGTCTGCCAGCGAAGCTCTACAATGAGCAGTTCTTC

J: TRBJ2-7
V: TRBV14
D: .
size: many
CDR3: CASSHHPPRNEQYF
DNA: TGTGCCAGCAGCCACCATCCCCCGCGGAACGAGCAGTACTTC

J: TRBJ1-4
V: TRBV9
D: .
size: many
CDR3: CASSVAPTTRTSGKLFF
DNA: TGTGCCAGCAGCGTAGCTCCCACAACTAGGACCTCTGGAAAACTGTTTTTT

J: TRBJ1-1
V: TRBV7-9
D: TRBD1
size: .
CDR3: CASSDATPRGRETEAFF
DNA: TGTGCCAGCAGCGATGCGACCCCCAGGGGGCGGGAGACTGAAGCTTTCTTT

J: TRBJ1-2
V: TRBV20-1
D: .
size: many
CDR3: CSARVPGSLAYGYTF
DNA: TGCAGTGCTAGAGTCCCAGGATCCTTAGCCTATGGCTACACCTTC

J: TRBJ2-5
V: TRBV6-5
D: TRBD2
size: few
CDR3: CASILAGEGEETQYF
DNA: TGTGCCAGCATTCTAGCGGGGGAGGGGGAAGAGACCCAGTACTTC

J: TRBJ2-5
V: TRBV7-7
D: .
size: once
CDR3: CAIPTGSESSAETQYF
DNA: TGTGCCATACCAACAGGGAGTGAATCTAGCGCGGAGACCCAGTACTTC

J: TRBJ1-1
V: TRBV19
D: .
size: .
CDR3: CASRRALGGGNTEAFF
DNA: TGTGCCAGTCGGAGGGCGCTGGGAGGCGGTAACACTGAAGCTTTCTTT

J: TRBJ2-7
V: TRBV15
D: .
size: many
CDR3: CATSRDYLQGYEQYF
DNA: TGTGCCACCAGCAGAGATTATCTACAGGGCTACGAGCAGTACTTC

J: TRBJ2-6
V: TRBV7-2
D: .
size: .
CDR3: CASSLMKGGANVLTF
DNA: TGTGCCAGCAGCTTAATGAAGGGAGGGGCCAACGTCCTGACTTTC

J: TRBJ1-1
V: TRBV4-1
D: .
size: many
CDR3: CASSPNLGQSEAFF
DNA: TGCGCCAGCAGCCCCAACCTCGGACAGTCTGAAGCTTTCTTT

J: TRBJ2-7
V: TRBV5-5
D: TRBD2
size: many
CDR3: CASSRRLAGEREQYF
DNA: TGTGCCAGCAGCCGCCGATTAGCGGGAGAGCGCGAGCAGTACTTC